A single sample gave rise to the 23 T cell receptor beta chains below, sequenced in a study of T cell repertoires in ileal Crohn's disease. Measured with immunoSEQ multiplex PCR; TCRdb has only the in-frame clones, and not every one. The table has fewer than 20,000 clones, 50% to 75% seen once. The specimen was ileal tissue. The source of these receptors is an adult with Crohn's disease.

The chain carries TRBV15 and TRBJ1-2; no clear D gene. The CDR3 has 15 residues. Looked up from germline, CDR1 is LNHNV and CDR2 is YYDKDF (reference sequence). V was cut by 0 bases and J by 3 bases, with 11 bases left in between. In nucleotides, the CDR3 is TGTGCCACCAGCAGAGATAGGAGTTCCCACTATGGCTACACCTTC. It specifies CATSRDRSSHYGYTF. Using reference TRBV15 and TRBJ1-2 for the parts outside the CDR3, the full variable domain is DAMVIQNPRYQVTQFGKPVTLSCSQTLNHNVMYWYQQKSSQAPKLLFHYYDKDFNNEADTPDNFQSRRPNTSFCFLDIRSPGLGDTAMYLCATSRDRSSHYGYTFGSGTRLTVV.

The chain is built from TRBV6-5 and TRBJ2-1; 8 nucleotides match TRBD2. CDR3 length: 15 amino acids. Trimming took 5 bases from V and 2 from J; bases not matched to a gene: 5. Germline V gene sequence: CDR1 MNHEY, CDR2 SVGAGI. CDR3 residues: CASSRTSGAYNEQFF. The CDR3 DNA follows: TGTGCCAGCAGTAGAACTAGCGGAGCCTACAATGAGCAGTTCTTC.

About this clone: Other DNA sequences of this sample code for an identical CDR3. V is TRBV18 and J is TRBJ2-6; no reliable D call. V lost 3 bases and J 1 base, leaving 7 bases between the germline ends. Germline loops: CDR1 KGHSH, CDR2 LQKENI. The CDR3 loop spans 15 amino acids. DNA of the CDR3: TGTGCCAGCTCACCGCGCGGATCTGGGGCCAACGTCCTGACTTTC. Translated: CASSPRGSGANVLTF.

This chain links TRBV11-2 with TRBJ1-2; D is uncertain. The germline CDR1 and CDR2 sequences are SGHAT and FQNNGV. The CDR3 loop spans 12 amino acids. V was clipped by 3 bases and J by 4 bases, with 6 bases between them. The DNA of the CDR3 is TGTGCCAGCAGCTTTGAGAGCTATGGCTACACCTTC. The encoded protein is CASSFESYGYTF. The complete variable domain, with remaining parts taken from reference TRBV11-2 and TRBJ1-2, reads EAGVAQSPRYKIIEKRQSVAFWCNPISGHATLYWYQQILGQGPKLLIQFQNNGVVDDSQLPKDRFSAERLKGVDSTLKIQPAKLEDSAVYLCASSFESYGYTFGSGTRLTVV.

The gene calls are TRBV4-3 and TRBJ1-1; no clear D gene. Germline V gene sequence: CDR1 LGHNA, CDR2 YSLEER. The CDR3 loop spans 13 amino acids. The V gene lost 8 bases and the J gene lost 4 bases, with 14 bases spanning the gap. The CDR3: CASGPTSGTEAFF. Written as DNA, the CDR3 is TGCGCCAGCGGCCCGACAAGCGGCACTGAAGCTTTCTTT.

Notes on this clone: Different DNA sequences within this sample yield the same CDR3. The J gene is TRBJ2-1, the V gene TRBV5-1, with 9 bases fitting TRBD2. This CDR3 is 14 amino acids long. J lost 4 bases, V lost 5 bases, and 4 bases had no gene match. Per germline, CDR1 SGHRS and CDR2 YFSETQ. The CDR3 spells CASRRTSEYNEQFF. CDR3 DNA sequence: TGCGCCAGCAGAAGGACTAGCGAGTACAATGAGCAGTTCTTC.

The chain is built from TRBV6-5 and TRBJ1-5, with D unresolved. The V gene lost 6 bases and the J gene lost 0 bases, with 12 bases spanning the gap. The CDR3 is 15 residues long. In germline, CDR1 is MNHEY, CDR2 SVGAGI. The CDR3 loop reads CASRLSLNSNQPQHF. Written as DNA, the CDR3 is TGTGCCAGCAGATTATCCCTAAATAGCAATCAGCCCCAGCATTTT.

This clone was seen a few times. The chain links TRBV4-3 to TRBJ2-1, with 14 positions matching TRBD2. With V trimmed by 0 bases and J by 8 bases, 3 bases remained unmatched. Germline values: CDR1 LGHNA, CDR2 YSLEER. The CDR3 is made up of 16 amino acids. The CDR3 here is CASSQDRLAGGDEQFF. For the CDR3, the DNA is TGCGCCAGCAGCCAAGATCGACTAGCGGGAGGGGATGAGCAGTTCTTC.

This chain uses TRBV11-2 with TRBJ2-3, with D possibly TRBD2 on 5 matching bases. Germline V lookup: CDR1 SGHAT, CDR2 FQNNGV. This CDR3 contains 13 residues. Trimming pared 2 bases from V and 5 bases from J, leaving 8 bases between. Here the CDR3 DNA reads TGTGCCAGCAGCTTACCCCGGGGAGATACGCAGTATTTT. Translating gives CASSLPRGDTQYF.

V usage is TRBV7-2 and J usage is TRBJ2-5; TRBD2 agrees at 13 bases. Germline trimming cut 5 bases from V and 7 bases from J; bases unmatched to any gene: 7. The CDR3 is 15 residues long. In germline, CDR1 is SGHTA, CDR2 FQGNSA. CDR3 residues: CASSNGLAGAGTQYF. The CDR3 region has the DNA TGTGCCAGCAGCAACGGACTAGCGGGAGCGGGGACCCAGTACTTC. The complete variable domain, with remaining parts taken from reference TRBV7-2 and TRBJ2-5, reads GAGVSQSPSNKVTEKGKDVELRCDPISGHTALYWYRQSLGQGLEFLIYFQGNSAPDKSGLPSDRFSAERTGGSVSTLTIQRTQQEDSAVYLCASSNGLAGAGTQYFGPGTRLLVL.

V and J are TRBV15 and TRBJ2-5; D may be TRBD1 (6 bases). The CDR3 consists of 17 residues. Per the germline V gene, CDR1 is LNHNV and CDR2 is YYDKDF (reference sequence). Trimming shortened V by 0 bases and J by 1 base, and 15 bases separated the two germline ends. DNA of the CDR3: TGTGCCACCAGCAGAGATTTTTCCCAACAGGGCCAAGAGACCCAGTACTTC. It codes for CATSRDFSQQGQETQYF. Using reference TRBV15 and TRBJ2-5 for the parts outside the CDR3, the full variable domain is DAMVIQNPRYQVTQFGKPVTLSCSQTLNHNVMYWYQQKSSQAPKLLFHYYDKDFNNEADTPDNFQSRRPNTSFCFLDIRSPGLGDTAMYLCATSRDFSQQGQETQYFGPGTRLLVL.

The gene calls are TRBV30 and TRBJ1-5, with TRBD1 identical over 8 bases. The V and J ends lost 2 bases and 1 base, in that order; junction bases with no gene match: 7. Germline V gene data show CDR1 as GTSNPN and CDR2 as SVGIG (reference sequence). CDR3 length equals 16 residues. CDR3 coding DNA: TGTGCCTGGAGTCGGACAGGGTATACGAGCAATCAGCCCCAGCATTTT. Translating it yields CAWSRTGYTSNQPQHF.

This clone was counted between two and nine times. This chain uses TRBV7-2 with TRBJ2-7; unclear D gene. Trimming took off 3 bases at V and 0 bases at J, with 9 bases between the two ends. CDR1 is SGHTA, CDR2 FQGNSA, per germline. This CDR3 has 14 amino acids. The CDR3 loop reads CASSFDLSSYEQYF. The CDR3, as DNA: TGTGCCAGCAGCTTCGACTTGAGCTCCTACGAGCAGTACTTC.

The V and J genes are TRBV6-5 and TRBJ1-1; D might be TRBD1 (6 bases). The CDR3 has 14 amino acids. Between the trimmed V and J ends, which lost 7 bases and 1 base, there was a span of 13 bases. The germline V gene encodes CDR1 MNHEY and CDR2 SVGAGI. In DNA form, the CDR3 reads TGTGCCAGCAAAGGGGGTGTTGGGAACACTGAAGCTTTCTTT. Protein product: CASKGGVGNTEAFF.

This rearrangement joins TRBV30 to TRBJ2-5; tentative D call: TRBD2 (6 bases). Per the germline V gene, CDR1 is GTSNPN and CDR2 is SVGIG (reference sequence). The CDR3 consists of 13 residues. Trimming pared 2 bases from V and 1 base from J, leaving 8 bases between. CDR3 nucleotide sequence: TGTGCCTGGAGTACGGGACTCCAAGAGACCCAGTACTTC. Translation: CAWSTGLQETQYF.

The chain carries TRBV5-6 and TRBJ2-5; D unclear. V lost 1 base, J lost 2 bases, and 9 bases lay in between. This CDR3 region has 14 residues. In germline, CDR1 is SGHDT, CDR2 YYEEEE. The CDR3 loop is CASSLLGKQETQYF. The CDR3 nucleotides are TGTGCCAGCAGCTTGTTGGGCAAACAAGAGACCCAGTACTTC.

The chain joins TRBV15 to TRBJ2-5; 9 bases line up with TRBD2. This CDR3 contains 14 residues. Losses at the gene ends were 8 bases for V and 5 bases for J; bases not matched to a gene: 9. Germline values: CDR1 LNHNV, CDR2 YYDKDF (reference sequence). In DNA form, the CDR3 reads TGTGCCACCGGTCTTAGCGGGAGAGGGGAGACCCAGTACTTC. This translates into CATGLSGRGETQYF.

Points on this clone: The sample carries other DNA sequences with the same CDR3. The CDR3 DNA is TGTGCCAGCAGCGTAGTGGCGGGAGTAGCAGATACGCAGTATTTT. Its translation is CASSVVAGVADTQYF. The chain couples TRBV9 to TRBJ2-3; 7 bases are shared with TRBD2. CDR1 and CDR2 from the germline V gene are SGDLS and YYNGEE. Trimming at V came to 0 bases and at J to 4 bases, leaving 5 bases not matched to a gene. This CDR3 has 15 residues.

V is TRBV9 and J is TRBJ1-4; D is unresolved. The CDR3 spans 15 residues. The germline CDR1 and CDR2 sequences are SGDLS and YYNGEE. V was pared by 0 bases and J by 10 bases, with 16 bases between. The CDR3 is CASSVAWGGEAKLFF. DNA for the CDR3: TGTGCCAGCAGCGTAGCTTGGGGAGGAGAAGCAAAACTGTTTTTT.

This clone was seen once. CDR3 sequence reads: CATSRDLGSGVDTQYF. CDR3 nucleotide sequence: TGTGCCACCAGCAGAGATCTGGGTAGCGGAGTAGATACGCAGTATTTT. J is TRBJ2-3 and V is TRBV15, with D possibly TRBD2 on 6 matching bases. Germline V gene lookup returns CDR1 LNHNV and CDR2 YYDKDF (reference sequence). The CDR3 has 16 amino acids. V lost 0 bases, J lost 5 bases, and 15 bases lay in between.

The CDR3 DNA is TGCGCCAGCAGCCAGCCCGGGACAGGGAGGAATGAAAAACTGTTTTTT. This gives the protein CASSQPGTGRNEKLFF. The J gene is TRBJ1-4, the V gene TRBV4-3, with 9 bases that match TRBD1. CDR3 length: 16 amino acids. Germline CDR1 LGHNA, CDR2 YSLEER. Trimming removed 3 bases from V and 5 bases from J; junction bases left unmatched: 7.

This clone was found a few times. This sequence joins TRBV20-1 and TRBJ1-3, with D uncertain. Trimming cost V 2 bases and J 6 bases, with 5 bases left between them. Per germline, CDR1 DFQATT and CDR2 SNEGSKA (reference sequence). The CDR3 contains 11 residues. Here the CDR3 DNA reads TGCAGTGCTAGAATAGCAAACACCATATATTTT. Amino acids: CSARIANTIYF.

This clone rates as medium-sized. This chain connects TRBV4-3 to TRBJ1-2, with 8 bases that match TRBD1. CDR3 length: 16 amino acids. Germline V gene lookup returns CDR1 LGHNA and CDR2 YSLEER. Trimming at V came to 0 bases and at J to 5 bases, leaving 8 bases not matched to a gene. CDR3 nucleotides: TGCGCCAGCAGCCAAGATGTCGACAGGGGAAGATATGGCTACACCTTC. Translated, it gives CASSQDVDRGRYGYTF.